The source of this T cell receptor beta chain is a study of cytotoxic CD8 clonotypes in ibrutinib-treated CLL. Investigators sought sequencing depths of between 1 in 200,000 and 1 in 1 million T cells. Profiling relied on immunoSEQ multiplex PCR, and the TCRdb table lists in-frame clones only, not all of them. The table lists 300,000 or so clones, over 60% of them singletons. The germline V gene has CDR1 SGHRS and CDR2 YFSETQ. Trimming cost V 0 bases and J 4 bases; bases outside gene matches: 4. There are 15 residues in the CDR3. Of note for this clone: Antigen unknown.

Points from the study as a whole: Once treatment began, public clonotypes, which were uncommon, contracted or stayed stable.

Sequencing used PBMCs, obtained after 36 months of ibrutinib treatment. This receptor was obtained from a human donor with chronic lymphocytic leukemia. V and J are TRBV5-1 and TRBJ2-5, with TRBD2 identical over 9 bases. The CDR3 reads CASSLGGGAGETQYF. The DNA of the CDR3 is TGCGCCAGCAGCTTGGGCGGGGGGGCCGGAGAGACCCAGTACTTC.